The 18 T cell receptor beta chains listed next were all sequenced from one sample in a study of shared clonotypes between healthy human individuals. Naive CD8 cells lacked CD45RO, underwent positive selection for CCR7 and left out terminally differentiated effector memory CD45RA+ cells. Here immunoSEQ multiplex PCR was the method, and the copy in TCRdb shows in-frame clones only, minus some. The top ten hold 1% to 1.5% of the sample, which has 1.5 million to 2.5 million clones, approximately 95% seen once. The sample was naive CD8+ T cells sorted from blood. Receptors originate from a young man in good health.

V usage is TRBV9 and J usage is TRBJ2-1; 7 positions agree with TRBD1. CDR3 length: 16 amino acids. Germline trimming cut 0 bases from V and 7 bases from J; bases unmatched to any gene: 10. Germline V gene sequence: CDR1 SGDLS, CDR2 YYNGEE. CDR3 amino acids: CASSVEDRVIVNEQFF. CDR3 bases: TGTGCCAGCAGCGTAGAAGACAGGGTGATTGTGAATGAGCAGTTCTTC.

This rearrangement joins TRBV6-5 to TRBJ2-1; TRBD1 aligns across 9 bases. The CDR3 is 14 amino acids. Germline V gene data show CDR1 as MNHEY and CDR2 as SVGAGI. V shed 5 bases, J shed 7 bases, and the junction held 6 bases outside the gene matches. CDR3 sequence reads: CASSLSTGGNEQFF. CDR3 in DNA: TGTGCCAGCAGTCTATCGACAGGGGGGAATGAGCAGTTCTTC.

V usage is TRBV6-5 and J usage is TRBJ2-5; 8 nucleotides line up with TRBD2. The CDR3 has 15 amino acids. CDR1 and CDR2 (germline): MNHEY, SVGAGI. Trimming removed 5 bases from V and 4 bases from J; junction bases left unmatched: 9. Written as DNA, the CDR3 is TGTGCCAGCAGTCTCCTGCGGGGGGAGGGAGAGACCCAGTACTTC. Amino acid sequence: CASSLLRGEGETQYF.

This clone was observed a few times. V usage is TRBV2 and J usage is TRBJ1-2; D remains ambiguous. This CDR3 has 13 amino acids. Germline CDR1 SNHLY, CDR2 FYNNEI. The V and J ends lost 5 bases and 4 bases respectively, with 11 bases between them. The CDR3 reads CASSPYRGYGYTF. CDR3 coding DNA: TGTGCCAGCAGTCCGTATCGCGGCTATGGCTACACCTTC.

On this clone itself: This sample includes further DNA sequences coding for the same CDR3. The rearrangement links TRBV11-2 to TRBJ2-7; 8 bases map to TRBD2. The V gene end was trimmed by 1 base and the J gene end by 2 bases; junction bases not matched to a gene: 4. Germline assignment: CDR1 SGHAT and CDR2 FQNNGV. The CDR3 is made up of 15 amino acids. The CDR3 DNA follows: TGTGCCAGCAGCTTAGTGGCGGGGGGTCCCTACGAGCAGTACTTC. Its translation: CASSLVAGGPYEQYF.

The chain recombines TRBV27 with TRBJ2-7; 8 bases agree with TRBD2. Trimming took 4 bases from V and 3 from J; bases not matched to a gene: 8. This CDR3 is 15 amino acids long. Germline V CDR1 and CDR2: MNHEY, SMNVEV (reference sequence). CDR3 in DNA: TGTGCCAGCAGTTCTCAGCGGGGGCCTTTCTACGAGCAGTACTTC. Its translation is CASSSQRGPFYEQYF.

This chain links TRBV29-1 with TRBJ2-7; the D call may be TRBD1 or TRBD2 (5 bases each). Germline V lookup: CDR1 SQVTM, CDR2 ANQGSEA. CDR3 length equals 14 residues. V shed 7 bases and J shed 1 base, with 17 bases lying between them. The CDR3 DNA follows: TGCAGCGGAGGGACGGATCCGATTTCCTACGAGCAGTACTTC. Translated: CSGGTDPISYEQYF.

The V call is TRBV4-1, the J call TRBJ2-2, with 8 bases lining up with TRBD1. The germline gives CDR1 MGHRA, CDR2 YSYEKL. CDR3 length equals 16 residues. After removal of 0 bases from V and 5 bases from J, the junction contained 5 bases not matched to a gene. The CDR3, as DNA: TGCGCCAGCAGCCAAGATGAGACAGGGGTTACCGGGGAGCTGTTTTTT. Its translation is CASSQDETGVTGELFF.

As to this clone: Other nucleotide sequences in the sample specify the same CDR3. The chain joins TRBV27 to TRBJ2-7; no clear D. Germline loops: CDR1 MNHEY, CDR2 SMNVEV (reference sequence). With 2 bases removed from V and 0 bases from J, the gap between germline ends came to 8 bases. The CDR3 totals 14 residues. In DNA form, the CDR3 reads TGTGCCAGCAGTTTAGACTGGAGCTCCTACGAGCAGTACTTC. This encodes CASSLDWSSYEQYF.

This chain uses TRBV27 with TRBJ2-7, with a weak D call TRBD1 (6 bases). Trimming cost V 5 bases and J 7 bases, with 18 bases left between them. The length of the CDR3 is 14 residues. CDR1 and CDR2 from the germline V gene are MNHEY and SMNVEV (reference sequence). DNA for the CDR3: TGTGCCAGCAGTCCCGCGGACAGCACGGAAGAGCAGTACTTC. Its translation: CASSPADSTEEQYF.

CDR3: CAWSVQQQFF. The CDR3 nucleotides read TGTGCCTGGAGTGTTCAGCAGCAGTTCTTC. This chain links TRBV30 with TRBJ2-1; D gene uncertain. Germline V lookup: CDR1 GTSNPN, CDR2 SVGIG (reference sequence). The CDR3 extends over 10 amino acids. Between the trimmed V and J ends, which lost 0 bases and 11 bases, there was a span of 5 bases.

The rearrangement joins TRBV7-9 to TRBJ2-5; 7 nucleotides align to TRBD2. CDR1 and CDR2 from the germline V gene are SEHNR and FQNEAQ (reference sequence). V lost 5 bases to trimming and J lost 3 bases; unmatched junction nucleotides: 6. This CDR3 has 14 residues. In nucleotides, the CDR3 is TGTGCCAGCAGCAGGGGAGGGTTGGAAGAGACCCAGTACTTC. This codes for CASSRGGLEETQYF.

The chain has TRBV19 and TRBJ2-7; 8 nucleotides agree with TRBD2. The CDR3 consists of 14 residues. The V and J ends lost 1 base and 5 bases, in that order; junction bases with no gene match: 4. CDR1 is LNHDA and CDR2 is SQIVND in the germline V gene (reference sequence). The CDR3 DNA follows: TGTGCCAGTAGTATAGGCGGGGGGCAGAACGAGCAGTACTTC. Translation gives CASSIGGGQNEQYF.

The genes are TRBV6-5 and TRBJ2-3; D uncertain. This CDR3 region has 14 residues. Trimming cost V 6 bases and J 6 bases, with 16 bases left between them. CDR1 and CDR2 from the germline V gene are MNHEY and SVGAGI. CDR3 sequence: CASRPTMGWDTQYF. Written as DNA, the CDR3 is TGTGCCAGCAGACCTACTATGGGGTGGGATACGCAGTATTTT.

This chain connects TRBV6-5 to TRBJ2-1, with 7 positions matching TRBD1. From germline, CDR1 is MNHEY and CDR2 SVGAGI. J was trimmed by 8 bases and V by 6 bases; bases with no gene match: 10. The CDR3 consists of 14 residues. The CDR3 sequence is CASSADLGGDEQFF. CDR3 bases: TGTGCCAGCAGCGCGGACTTAGGGGGCGATGAGCAGTTCTTC.

The gene calls are TRBV13 and TRBJ2-2; D is perhaps TRBD1 (7 bases). This CDR3 is 16 amino acids long. Per the germline V gene, CDR1 is PRHDT and CDR2 is FYEKMQ (reference sequence). Trimming shortened V by 5 bases and J by 8 bases, and 21 bases separated the two germline ends. The CDR3 region is CASSVSPRGDNGELFF. The CDR3 DNA sequence: TGTGCCAGCAGCGTTTCTCCCAGGGGGGATAATGGGGAGCTGTTTTTT.

As for this clone: This specimen includes other DNA sequences encoding the same CDR3. The rearrangement joins TRBV10-3 to TRBJ2-7; D is ambiguous. Germline assignment: CDR1 ENHRY and CDR2 SYGVKD. There are 12 residues in the CDR3. Trimming pared 6 bases from V and 2 bases from J, leaving 8 bases between. The CDR3 bases are TGTGCCATCAGGACGGAAACCTACGAGCAGTACTTC. It codes for CAIRTETYEQYF.

The CDR3 region has the DNA TGCGCCAGCAGCTTGCAGGAATCCTACAATGAGCAGTTCTTC. It codes for CASSLQESYNEQFF. The rearrangement uses TRBV5-1 and TRBJ2-1, with D uncertain. The length of the CDR3 is 14 residues. V dropped 1 base and J dropped 1 base, with 6 bases sitting between them. Per the germline V gene, CDR1 is SGHRS and CDR2 is YFSETQ. The entire variable domain, with the rest obtained from reference TRBV5-1 and TRBJ2-1, is as follows: KAGVTQTPRYLIKTRGQQVTLSCSPISGHRSVSWYQQTPGQGLQFLFEYFSETQRNKGNFPGRFSGRQFSNSRSEMNVSTLELGDSALYLCASSLQESYNEQFFGPGTRLTVL.